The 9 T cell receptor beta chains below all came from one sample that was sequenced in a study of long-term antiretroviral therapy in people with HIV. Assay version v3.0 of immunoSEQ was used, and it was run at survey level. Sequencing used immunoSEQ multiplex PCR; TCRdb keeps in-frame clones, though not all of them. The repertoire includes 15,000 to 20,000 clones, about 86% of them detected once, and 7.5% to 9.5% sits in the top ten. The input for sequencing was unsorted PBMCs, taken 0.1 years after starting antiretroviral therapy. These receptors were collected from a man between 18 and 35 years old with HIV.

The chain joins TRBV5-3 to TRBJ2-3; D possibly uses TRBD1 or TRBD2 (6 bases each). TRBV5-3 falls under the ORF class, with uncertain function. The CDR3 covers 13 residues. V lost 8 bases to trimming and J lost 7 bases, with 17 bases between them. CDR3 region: CARSEGGSYTQYF. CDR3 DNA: TGTGCCAGGTCCGAGGGGGGATCGTATACGCAGTATTTT.

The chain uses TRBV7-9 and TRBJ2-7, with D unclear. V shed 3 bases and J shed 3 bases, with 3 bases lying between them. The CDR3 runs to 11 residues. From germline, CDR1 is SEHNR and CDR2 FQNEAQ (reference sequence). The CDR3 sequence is CASSLVYEQYF. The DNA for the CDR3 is TGTGCCAGCAGCTTGGTCTACGAGCAGTACTTC.

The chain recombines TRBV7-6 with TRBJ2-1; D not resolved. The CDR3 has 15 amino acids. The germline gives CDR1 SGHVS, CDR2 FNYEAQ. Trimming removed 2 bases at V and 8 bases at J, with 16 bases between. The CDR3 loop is CASSLTYTPPDEQFF. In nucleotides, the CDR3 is TGTGCCAGCAGCTTAACCTACACCCCCCCGGATGAGCAGTTCTTC.

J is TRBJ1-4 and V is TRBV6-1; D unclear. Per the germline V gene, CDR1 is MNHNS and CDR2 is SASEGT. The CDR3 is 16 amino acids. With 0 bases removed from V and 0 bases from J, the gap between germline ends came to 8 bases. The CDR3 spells CASSEAGLATNEKLFF. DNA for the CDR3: TGTGCCAGCAGTGAAGCAGGACTCGCAACTAATGAAAAACTGTTTTTT.

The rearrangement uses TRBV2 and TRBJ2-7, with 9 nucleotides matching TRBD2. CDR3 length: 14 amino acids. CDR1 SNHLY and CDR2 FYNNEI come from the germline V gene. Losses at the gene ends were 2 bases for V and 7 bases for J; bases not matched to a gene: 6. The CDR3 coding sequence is TGTGCCAGCAGTGAAAGAGGCCTAGCGGGGGAGCAGTACTTC. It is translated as CASSERGLAGEQYF.

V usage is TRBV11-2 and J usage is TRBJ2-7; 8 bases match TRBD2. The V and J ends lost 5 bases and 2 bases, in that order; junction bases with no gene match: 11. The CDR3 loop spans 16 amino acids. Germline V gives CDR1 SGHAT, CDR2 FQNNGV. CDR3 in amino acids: CASSPRGAGGAYEQYF. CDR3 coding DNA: TGTGCCAGCAGCCCGCGGGGTGCGGGAGGAGCCTACGAGCAGTACTTC.

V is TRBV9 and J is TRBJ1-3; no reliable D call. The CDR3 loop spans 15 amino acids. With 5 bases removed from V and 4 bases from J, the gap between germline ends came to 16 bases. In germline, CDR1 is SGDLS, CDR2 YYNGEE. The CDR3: CASSVTSQSGNTIYF. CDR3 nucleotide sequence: TGTGCCAGCAGTGTTACCAGTCAATCCGGAAACACCATATATTTT.

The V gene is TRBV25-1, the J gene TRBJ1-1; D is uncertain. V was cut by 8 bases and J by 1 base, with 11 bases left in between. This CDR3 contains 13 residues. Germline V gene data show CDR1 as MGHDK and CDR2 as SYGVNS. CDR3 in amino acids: CASWEGRNTEAFF. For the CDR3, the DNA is TGTGCCAGCTGGGAGGGAAGGAACACTGAAGCTTTCTTT.

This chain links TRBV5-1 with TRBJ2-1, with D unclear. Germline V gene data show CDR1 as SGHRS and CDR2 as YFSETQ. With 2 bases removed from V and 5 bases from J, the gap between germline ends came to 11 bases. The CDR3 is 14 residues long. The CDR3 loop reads CASSFQPGNNEQFF. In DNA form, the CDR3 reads TGCGCCAGCAGCTTCCAGCCTGGAAACAATGAGCAGTTCTTC. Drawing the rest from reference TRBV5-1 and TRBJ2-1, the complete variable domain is KAGVTQTPRYLIKTRGQQVTLSCSPISGHRSVSWYQQTPGQGLQFLFEYFSETQRNKGNFPGRFSGRQFSNSRSEMNVSTLELGDSALYLCASSFQPGNNEQFFGPGTRLTVL.